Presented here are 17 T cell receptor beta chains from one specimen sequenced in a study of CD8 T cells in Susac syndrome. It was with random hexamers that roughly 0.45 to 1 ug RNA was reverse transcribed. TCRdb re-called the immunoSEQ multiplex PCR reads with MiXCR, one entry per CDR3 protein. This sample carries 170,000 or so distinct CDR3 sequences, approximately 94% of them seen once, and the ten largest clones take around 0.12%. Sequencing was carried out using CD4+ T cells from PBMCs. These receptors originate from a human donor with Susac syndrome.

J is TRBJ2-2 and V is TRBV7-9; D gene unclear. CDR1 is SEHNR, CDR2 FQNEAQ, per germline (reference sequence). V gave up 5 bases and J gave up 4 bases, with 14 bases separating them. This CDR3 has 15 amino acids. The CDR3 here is CASSQTLRSTGELFF. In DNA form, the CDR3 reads TGTGCCAGCAGCCAAACCCTCAGGAGCACCGGGGAGCTGTTTTTT. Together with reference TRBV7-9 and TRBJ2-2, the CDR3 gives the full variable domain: DTGVSQNPRHKITKRGQNVTFRCDPISEHNRLYWYRQTLGQGPEFLTYFQNEAQLEKSRLLSDRFSAERPKGSFSTLEIQRTEQGDSAMYLCASSQTLRSTGELFFGEGSRLTVL.

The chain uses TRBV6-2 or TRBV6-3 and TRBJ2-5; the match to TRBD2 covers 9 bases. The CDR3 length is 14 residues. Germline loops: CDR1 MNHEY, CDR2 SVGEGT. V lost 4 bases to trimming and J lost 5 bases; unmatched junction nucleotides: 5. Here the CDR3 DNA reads TGTGCCAGCAGTTCCGGGACTAGCAGCGAGACCCAGTACTTC. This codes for CASSSGTSSETQYF.

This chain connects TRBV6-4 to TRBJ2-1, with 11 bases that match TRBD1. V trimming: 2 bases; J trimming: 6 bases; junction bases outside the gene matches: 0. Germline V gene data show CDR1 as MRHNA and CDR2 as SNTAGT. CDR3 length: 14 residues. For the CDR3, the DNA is TGTGCCAGCAGTGACGGGACAGGGGGCAATGAGCAGTTCTTC. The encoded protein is CASSDGTGGNEQFF.

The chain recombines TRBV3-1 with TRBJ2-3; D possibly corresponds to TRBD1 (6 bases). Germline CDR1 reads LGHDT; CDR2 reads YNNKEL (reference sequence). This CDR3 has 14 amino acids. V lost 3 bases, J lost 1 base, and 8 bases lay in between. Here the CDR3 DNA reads TGTGCCAGCAGCCATCGACAGGGCACAGATACGCAGTATTTT. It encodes CASSHRQGTDTQYF.

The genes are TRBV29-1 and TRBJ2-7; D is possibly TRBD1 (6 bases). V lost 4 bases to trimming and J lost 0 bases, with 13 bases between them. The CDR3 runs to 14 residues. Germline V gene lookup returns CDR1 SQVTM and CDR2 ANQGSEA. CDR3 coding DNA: TGCAGCGTTGGACTCGACAGGAGCTCCTACGAGCAGTACTTC. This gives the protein CSVGLDRSSYEQYF.

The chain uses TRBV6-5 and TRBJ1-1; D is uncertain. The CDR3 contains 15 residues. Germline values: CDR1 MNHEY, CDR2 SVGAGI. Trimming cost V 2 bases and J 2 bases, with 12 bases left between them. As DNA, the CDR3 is TGTGCCAGCAGTTACGTCGGACGACCAAACACTGAAGCTTTCTTT. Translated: CASSYVGRPNTEAFF.

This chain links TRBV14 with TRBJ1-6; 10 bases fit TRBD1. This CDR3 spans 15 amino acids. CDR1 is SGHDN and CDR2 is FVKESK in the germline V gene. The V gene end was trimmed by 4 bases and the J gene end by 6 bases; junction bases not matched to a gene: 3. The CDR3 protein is CASSPGQGINSPLHF. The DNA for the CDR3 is TGTGCCAGCAGCCCGGGACAGGGGATTAATTCACCCCTCCACTTT.

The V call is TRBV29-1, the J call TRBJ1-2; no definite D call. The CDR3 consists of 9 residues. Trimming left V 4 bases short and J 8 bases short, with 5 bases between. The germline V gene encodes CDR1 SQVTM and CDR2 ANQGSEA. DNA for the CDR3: TGCAGCGTTGGCGAGGGCTACACCTTC. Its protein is CSVGEGYTF.

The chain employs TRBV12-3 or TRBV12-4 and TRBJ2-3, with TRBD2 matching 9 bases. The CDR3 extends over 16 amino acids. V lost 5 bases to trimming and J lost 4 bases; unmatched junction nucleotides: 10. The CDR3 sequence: CASSASLAGRADTQYF. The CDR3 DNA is TGTGCCAGCAGTGCCTCCCTAGCGGGAAGGGCAGATACGCAGTATTTT.

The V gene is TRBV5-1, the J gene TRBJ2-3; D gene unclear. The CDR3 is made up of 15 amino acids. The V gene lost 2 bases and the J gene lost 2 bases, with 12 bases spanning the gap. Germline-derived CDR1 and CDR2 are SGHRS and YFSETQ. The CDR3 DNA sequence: TGCGCCAGCAGCTTATCCGAGTCTTCCACAGATACGCAGTATTTT. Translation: CASSLSESSTDTQYF.

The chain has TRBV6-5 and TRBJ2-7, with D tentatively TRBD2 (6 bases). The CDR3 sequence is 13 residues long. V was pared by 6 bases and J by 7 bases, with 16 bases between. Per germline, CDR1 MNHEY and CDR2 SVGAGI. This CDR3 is CASRDGSSREQYF. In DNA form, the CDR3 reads TGTGCCAGCAGGGACGGGAGCTCCAGGGAGCAGTACTTC.

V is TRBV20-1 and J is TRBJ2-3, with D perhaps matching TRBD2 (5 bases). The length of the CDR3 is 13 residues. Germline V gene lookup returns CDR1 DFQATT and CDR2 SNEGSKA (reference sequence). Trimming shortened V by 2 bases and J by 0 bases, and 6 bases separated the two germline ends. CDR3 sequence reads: CSARIASTDTQYF. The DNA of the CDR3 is TGCAGTGCTAGAATAGCGAGCACAGATACGCAGTATTTT.

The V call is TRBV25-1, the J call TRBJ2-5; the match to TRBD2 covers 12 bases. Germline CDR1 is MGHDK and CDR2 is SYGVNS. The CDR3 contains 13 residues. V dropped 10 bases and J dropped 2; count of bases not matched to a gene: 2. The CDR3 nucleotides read TGTGCCACCGGGACTAGCGGGCAAGAGACCCAGTACTTC. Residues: CATGTSGQETQYF. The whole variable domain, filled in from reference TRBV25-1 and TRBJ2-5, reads EADIYQTPRYLVIGTGKKITLECSQTMGHDKMYWYQQDPGMELHLIHYSYGVNSTEKGDLSSESTVSRIRTEHFPLTLESARPSHTSQYLCATGTSGQETQYFGPGTRLLVL.

The CDR3 DNA sequence: TGCGCCAGCAGCCAAGTGAGGACAGGACGTAGTGGCACAGATACGCAGTATTTT. It yields the protein CASSQVRTGRSGTDTQYF. The rearrangement joins TRBV4-1 to TRBJ2-3, with 7 bases lining up with TRBD1. The V gene end was trimmed by 1 base and the J gene end by 1 base; junction bases not matched to a gene: 11. Germline CDR1 is MGHRA and CDR2 is YSYEKL. This CDR3 has 18 amino acids.

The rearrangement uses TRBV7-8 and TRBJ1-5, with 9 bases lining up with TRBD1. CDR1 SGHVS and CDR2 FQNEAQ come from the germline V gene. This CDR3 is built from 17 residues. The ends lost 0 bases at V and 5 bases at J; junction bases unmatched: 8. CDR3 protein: CASSLAPDRGAYQPQHF. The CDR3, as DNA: TGTGCCAGCAGCTTAGCCCCGGACAGGGGAGCCTATCAGCCCCAGCATTTT.

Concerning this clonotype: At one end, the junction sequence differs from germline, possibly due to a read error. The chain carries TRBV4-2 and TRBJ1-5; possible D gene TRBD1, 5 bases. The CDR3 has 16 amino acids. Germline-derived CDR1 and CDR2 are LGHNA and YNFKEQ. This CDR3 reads CASSEEPEGSNQPQHF. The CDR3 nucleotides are TGTGCCAGCAGCGAAGAGCCGGAGGGGAGCAATCAGCCCCAGCATTTT.

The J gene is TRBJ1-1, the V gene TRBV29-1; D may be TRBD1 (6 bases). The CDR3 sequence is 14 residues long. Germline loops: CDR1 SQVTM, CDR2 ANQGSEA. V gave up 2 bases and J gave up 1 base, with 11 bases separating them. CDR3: CSVEPTGANTEAFF. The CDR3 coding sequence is TGCAGCGTTGAACCGACAGGTGCGAACACTGAAGCTTTCTTT.